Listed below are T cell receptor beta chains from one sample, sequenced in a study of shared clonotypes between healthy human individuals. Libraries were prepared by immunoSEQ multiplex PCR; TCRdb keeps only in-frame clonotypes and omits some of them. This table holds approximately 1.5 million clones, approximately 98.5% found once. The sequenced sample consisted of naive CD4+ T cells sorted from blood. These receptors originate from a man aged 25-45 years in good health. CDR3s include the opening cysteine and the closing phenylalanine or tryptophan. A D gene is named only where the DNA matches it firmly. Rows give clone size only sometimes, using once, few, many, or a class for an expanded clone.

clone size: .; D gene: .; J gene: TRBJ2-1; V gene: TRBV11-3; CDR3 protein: CASSLGRSLQNEQFF; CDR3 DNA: TGTGCCAGCAGCTTAGGCAGGAGCCTACAGAATGAGCAGTTCTTC
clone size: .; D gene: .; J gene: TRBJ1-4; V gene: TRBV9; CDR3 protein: CASSVRAINEKLFF; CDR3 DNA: TGTGCCAGCAGCGTACGCGCCATTAATGAAAAACTGTTTTTT
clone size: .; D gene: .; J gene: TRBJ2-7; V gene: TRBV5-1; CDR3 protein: CASSLAPINYEQYF; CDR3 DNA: TGCGCCAGCAGCCTAGCACCGATAAACTACGAGCAGTACTTC
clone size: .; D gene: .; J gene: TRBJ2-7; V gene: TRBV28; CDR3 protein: CASSQGGRGNEQYF; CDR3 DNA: TGTGCCAGCAGCCAGGGGGGTAGGGGGAACGAGCAGTACTTC
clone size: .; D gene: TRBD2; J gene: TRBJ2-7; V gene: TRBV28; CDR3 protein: CASCELAGGSYEQYF; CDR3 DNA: TGTGCCAGCTGCGAACTAGCGGGGGGCTCCTACGAGCAGTACTTC
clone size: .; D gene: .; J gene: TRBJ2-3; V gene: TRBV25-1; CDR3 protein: CASSGGSGDTQYF; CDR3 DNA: TGTGCCAGCAGTGGCGGAAGTGGAGATACGCAGTATTTT
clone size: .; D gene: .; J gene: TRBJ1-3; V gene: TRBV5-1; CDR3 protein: CASSETGVSSGNTIYF; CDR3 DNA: TGCGCCAGCAGCGAAACAGGCGTTTCCTCTGGAAACACCATATATTTT
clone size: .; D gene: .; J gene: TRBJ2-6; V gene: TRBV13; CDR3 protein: CASSIQKSGRTSGANVLTF; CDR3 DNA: TGTGCCAGCAGCATACAAAAATCCGGACGGACCTCTGGGGCCAACGTCCTGACTTTC
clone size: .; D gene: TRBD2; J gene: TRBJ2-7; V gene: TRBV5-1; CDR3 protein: CASGPQSGSYEQYF; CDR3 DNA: TGCGCCAGCGGGCCCCAGAGCGGGAGTTACGAGCAGTACTTC
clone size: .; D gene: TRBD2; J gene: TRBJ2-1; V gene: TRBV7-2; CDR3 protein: CASSLRESSYNEQFF; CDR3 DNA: TGTGCCAGCAGCTTGCGGGAGAGCTCCTACAATGAGCAGTTCTTC
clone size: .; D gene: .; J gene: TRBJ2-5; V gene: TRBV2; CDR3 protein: CASRALSGLQETQYF; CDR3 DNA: TGTGCCAGCAGGGCCCTGTCGGGTCTCCAAGAGACCCAGTACTTC
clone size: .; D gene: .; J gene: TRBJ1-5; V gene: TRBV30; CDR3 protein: CAWSFGGNLGMNQHF; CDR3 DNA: TGTGCCTGGTCGTTTGGGGGAAACCTAGGTATGAACCAGCATTTT
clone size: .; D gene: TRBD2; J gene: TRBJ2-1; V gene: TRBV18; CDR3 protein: CASSPIGLDSQFF; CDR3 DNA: TGTGCCAGCTCACCGATCGGACTAGACTCGCAGTTCTTC
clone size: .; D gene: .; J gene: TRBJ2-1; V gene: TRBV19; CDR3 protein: CASSARTDAYNEQFF; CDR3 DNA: TGTGCCAGTAGTGCCCGGACAGACGCCTACAATGAGCAGTTCTTC
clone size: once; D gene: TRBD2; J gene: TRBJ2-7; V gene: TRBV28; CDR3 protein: CASTPFSAGAYEQYF; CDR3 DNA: TGTGCCAGCACCCCATTCTCAGCGGGGGCCTACGAGCAGTACTTC
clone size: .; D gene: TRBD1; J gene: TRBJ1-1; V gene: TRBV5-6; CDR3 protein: CASSRGDRVVTEAFF; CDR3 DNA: TGTGCCAGCAGCCGGGGGGACAGGGTTGTCACTGAAGCTTTCTTT
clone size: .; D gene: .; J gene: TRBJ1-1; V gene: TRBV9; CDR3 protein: CASSVTGQNTEAFF; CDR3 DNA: TGTGCCAGCAGCGTGACAGGACAGAACACTGAAGCTTTCTTT
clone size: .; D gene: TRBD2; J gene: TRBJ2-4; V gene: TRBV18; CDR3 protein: CASSPRGIGGGLVENIQYF; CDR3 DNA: TGTGCCAGCTCACCAAGAGGGATCGGGGGAGGACTAGTGGAAAACATTCAGTACTTC
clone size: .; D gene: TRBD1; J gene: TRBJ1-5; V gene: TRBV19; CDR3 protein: CASSNRGNQPQHF; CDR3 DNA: TGTGCCAGTAGTAACAGGGGGAATCAGCCCCAGCATTTT
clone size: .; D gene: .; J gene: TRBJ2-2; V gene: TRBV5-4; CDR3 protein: CASSLVAGQGTGELFF; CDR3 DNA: TGTGCCAGCAGCTTGGTAGCGGGCCAGGGGACCGGGGAGCTGTTTTTT
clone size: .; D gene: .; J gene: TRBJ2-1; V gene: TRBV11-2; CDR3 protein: CASSSHPRGNRNNEQFF; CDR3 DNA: TGTGCCAGCAGCTCCCACCCCCGCGGGAATAGGAACAATGAGCAGTTCTTC
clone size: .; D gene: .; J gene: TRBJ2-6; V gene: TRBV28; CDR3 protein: CASRPTSGANVLTF; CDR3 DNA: TGTGCCAGTCGACCCACATCTGGGGCCAACGTCCTGACTTTC
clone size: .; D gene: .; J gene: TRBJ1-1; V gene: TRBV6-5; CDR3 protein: CASGGFVRNTEAFF; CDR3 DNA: TGTGCCAGCGGGGGGTTTGTTAGGAACACTGAAGCTTTCTTT
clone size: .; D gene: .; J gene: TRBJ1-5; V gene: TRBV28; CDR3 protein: CASSSSRQAKNQPQHF; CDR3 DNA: TGTGCCAGCAGTTCGTCACGACAAGCTAAGAATCAGCCCCAGCATTTT
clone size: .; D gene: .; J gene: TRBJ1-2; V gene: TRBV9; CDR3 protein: CASSLNRADGYTF; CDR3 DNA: TGTGCCAGCAGCCTAAACAGGGCCGACGGCTACACCTTC
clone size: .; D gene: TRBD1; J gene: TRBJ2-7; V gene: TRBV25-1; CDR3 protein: CASKGTGVSEQYF; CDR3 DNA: TGTGCCAGCAAGGGGACAGGGGTCAGTGAGCAGTACTTC
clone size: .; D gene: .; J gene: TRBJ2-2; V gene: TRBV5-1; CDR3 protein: CASSLGINTGELFF; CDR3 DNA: TGCGCCAGCAGCTTGGGTATAAACACCGGGGAGCTGTTTTTT
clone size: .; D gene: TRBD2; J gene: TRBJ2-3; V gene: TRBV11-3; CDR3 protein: CASTAGTSITDTQYF; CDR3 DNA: TGTGCCAGCACGGCCGGGACTAGCATCACAGATACGCAGTATTTT
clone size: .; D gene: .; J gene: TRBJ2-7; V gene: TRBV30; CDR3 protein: CAWNRGIQYEQYF; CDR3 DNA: TGTGCCTGGAATCGAGGGATCCAATACGAGCAGTACTTC
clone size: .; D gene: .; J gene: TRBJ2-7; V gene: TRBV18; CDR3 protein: CASSPLSGGETYEQYF; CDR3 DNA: TGTGCCAGCTCACCCCTTAGTGGCGGGGAAACCTACGAGCAGTACTTC
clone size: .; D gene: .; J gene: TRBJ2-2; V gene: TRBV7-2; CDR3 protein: CASSHPKGGELFF; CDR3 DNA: TGTGCCAGCAGCCACCCTAAGGGCGGGGAGCTGTTTTTT
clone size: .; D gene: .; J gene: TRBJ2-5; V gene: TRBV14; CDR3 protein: CASSLRGAETQYF; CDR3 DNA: TGTGCCAGCAGCCTCAGGGGGGCCGAGACCCAGTACTTC
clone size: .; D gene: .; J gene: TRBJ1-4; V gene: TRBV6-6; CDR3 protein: CASSYFQDRNEKLFF; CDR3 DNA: TGTGCCAGCAGTTACTTTCAGGACAGAAATGAAAAACTGTTTTTT
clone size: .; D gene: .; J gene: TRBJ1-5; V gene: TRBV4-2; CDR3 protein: CASSQEGGEGQPQHF; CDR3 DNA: TGTGCCAGCAGCCAAGAGGGAGGGGAGGGTCAGCCCCAGCATTTT
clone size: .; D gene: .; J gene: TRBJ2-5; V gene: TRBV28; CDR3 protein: CASSLKETQYF; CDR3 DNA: TGTGCCAGCAGTTTAAAGGAGACCCAGTACTTC
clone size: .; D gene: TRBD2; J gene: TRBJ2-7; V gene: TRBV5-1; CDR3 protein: CASSLISGSPYEQYF; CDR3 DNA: TGCGCCAGCAGCCTGATTAGCGGGAGCCCCTACGAGCAGTACTTC
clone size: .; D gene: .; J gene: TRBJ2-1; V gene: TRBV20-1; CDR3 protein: CRAGDNEQFF; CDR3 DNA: TGCAGGGCCGGGGACAATGAGCAGTTCTTC
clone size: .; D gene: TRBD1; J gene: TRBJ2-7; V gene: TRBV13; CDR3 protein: CASSWGQVNEQYF; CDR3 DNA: TGTGCCAGCAGCTGGGGACAGGTCAACGAGCAGTACTTC
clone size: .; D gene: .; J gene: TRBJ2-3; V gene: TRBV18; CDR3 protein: CASSPTHGDSVDTQYF; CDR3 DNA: TGTGCCAGCTCACCAACGCACGGGGATTCCGTGGATACGCAGTATTTT
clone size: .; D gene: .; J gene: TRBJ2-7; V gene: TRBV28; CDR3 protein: CANSKTSSYEQYF; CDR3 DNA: TGTGCCAACTCCAAGACCAGCTCCTACGAGCAGTACTTC
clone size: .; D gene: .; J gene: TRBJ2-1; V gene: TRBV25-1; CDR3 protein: CASSEYRGTDNNEQFF; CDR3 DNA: TGTGCCAGCAGTGAATATAGGGGGACGGATAACAATGAGCAGTTCTTC
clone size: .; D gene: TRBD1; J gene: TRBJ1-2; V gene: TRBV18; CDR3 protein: CASSPPGQGINYGYTF; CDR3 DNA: TGTGCCAGCTCACCACCGGGACAGGGGATTAACTATGGCTACACCTTC
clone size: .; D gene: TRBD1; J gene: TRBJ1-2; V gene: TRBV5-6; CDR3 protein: CASSLGRTGDGYTF; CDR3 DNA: TGTGCCAGCAGCTTGGGTCGGACAGGGGACGGCTACACCTTC
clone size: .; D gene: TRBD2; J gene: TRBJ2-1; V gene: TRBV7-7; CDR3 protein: CASSLGPMGLAGGPGNEQFF; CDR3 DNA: TGTGCTAGCAGCTTAGGCCCTATGGGACTAGCGGGAGGGCCGGGGAATGAGCAGTTCTTC
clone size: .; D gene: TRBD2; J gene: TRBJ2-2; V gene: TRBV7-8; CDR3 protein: CASSSTSGSPGELFF; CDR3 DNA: TGTGCCAGCAGCTCGACTAGCGGGAGTCCCGGGGAGCTGTTTTTT
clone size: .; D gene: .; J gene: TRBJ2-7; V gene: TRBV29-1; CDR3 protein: CSFARSSYEQYF; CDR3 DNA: TGCAGCTTCGCGCGGTCCTCCTACGAGCAGTACTTC
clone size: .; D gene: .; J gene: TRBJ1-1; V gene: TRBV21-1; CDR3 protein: CASSDERGQGDTEAFF; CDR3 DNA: TGTGCCAGCAGCGACGAAAGAGGACAGGGGGACACTGAAGCTTTCTTT
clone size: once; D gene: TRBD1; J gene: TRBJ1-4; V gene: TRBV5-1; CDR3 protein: CASSLWTGGQGEKLFF; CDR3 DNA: TGCGCCAGCAGCTTATGGACAGGAGGCCAGGGTGAAAAACTGTTTTTT
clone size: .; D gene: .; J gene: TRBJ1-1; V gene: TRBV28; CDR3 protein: CASSLHQVGITEAFF; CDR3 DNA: TGTGCCAGCAGTTTACACCAAGTCGGGATCACTGAAGCTTTCTTT
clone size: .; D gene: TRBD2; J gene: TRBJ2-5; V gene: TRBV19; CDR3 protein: CASSIGLAGETQYF; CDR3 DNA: TGTGCCAGTAGTATTGGACTAGCGGGAGAGACCCAGTACTTC
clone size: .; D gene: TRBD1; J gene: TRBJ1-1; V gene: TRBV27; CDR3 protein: CASSLAQGESEAFF; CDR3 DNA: TGTGCCAGCAGTTTGGCCCAGGGGGAATCAGAAGCTTTCTTT
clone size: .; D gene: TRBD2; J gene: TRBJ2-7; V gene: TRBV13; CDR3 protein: CASSFPGTTGREQYF; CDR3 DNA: TGTGCCAGCAGCTTCCCGGGGACTACCGGGCGTGAGCAGTACTTC
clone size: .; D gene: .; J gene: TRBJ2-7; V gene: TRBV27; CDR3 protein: CASSFRQGGTYEQYF; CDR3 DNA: TGTGCCAGCAGTTTCCGGCAGGGGGGTACCTACGAGCAGTACTTC
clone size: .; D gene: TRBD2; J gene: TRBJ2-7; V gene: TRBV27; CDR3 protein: CASSLASGSSYEQYF; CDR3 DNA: TGTGCCAGCAGTTTGGCTAGCGGGAGTTCCTACGAGCAGTACTTC
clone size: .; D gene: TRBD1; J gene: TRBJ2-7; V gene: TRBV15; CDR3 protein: CATSSPGQGSDEQYF; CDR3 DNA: TGTGCCACCAGCAGCCCGGGACAGGGTAGCGACGAGCAGTACTTC